The T cell receptor beta chain described here comes from a study of T-cell memory formation after mild COVID-19. Germline V lookup: CDR1 DFQATT, CDR2 SNEGSKA (reference sequence). The V gene lost 6 bases and the J gene lost 11 bases, with 22 bases spanning the gap. The CDR3 is made up of 13 amino acids. TCRdb redid the calling of the 5' RACE reads with MiXCR, one entry per CDR3 protein. The sample carries some 46,000 distinct CDR3 sequences, 6.6% recorded once. This clonotype was recorded many times. This sequence was found in an adult who had mild COVID-19 (a few samples of this study predate the infection). Cell type and time point are not known. The sequencing sample was made of PBMCs or a T cell subset sorted from them (not recorded which). The rearrangement joins TRBV20-1 to TRBJ1-1; D possibly corresponds to TRBD1 (5 bases). DNA of the CDR3: TGCAGTGCGACCGGGACGGATCTCGTGGGGGCTTTCTTT. Encoded protein: CSATGTDLVGAFF.